This T cell receptor beta chain originates from a study of cytomegalovirus exposure and HLA in healthy donors. Study results and caveats: Beyond CMV serostatus, there was no information to go on about immune exposure. An assumption of roughly uniform sequencing depth across donors underlay the presence/absence analyses. Cytomegalovirus-associated TCR beta chains were listed, numbering 150 to 200.

This clone was counted only a few times. Its antigen is still unknown. Germline V lookup: CDR1 SGHTA, CDR2 FQGNSA. V was clipped by 5 bases and J by 2 bases, with 7 bases between them. The CDR3 runs to 13 residues. Primers for the PCR totalled 60 Vbeta and 13 Jbeta. Sequenced by immunoSEQ multiplex PCR; TCRdb stores in-frame clones only, minus some. The table includes approximately 73,000 clones, roughly 80% detected once. The chain is built from TRBV7-2 and TRBJ1-5; no definite D call. Sequencing used PBMCs. The TCR comes from a woman between 35 and 50 years old in good health and CMV-seropositive. The CDR3 loop is CASSLSRNQPQHF. The DNA for the CDR3 is TGTGCCAGCAGCCTGTCTCGCAATCAGCCCCAGCATTTT.